The 8 T cell receptor beta chains below all came from one sample that was sequenced in a study of beta chain features in type 1 diabetes. Sequenced material consisted of expressed TCRB transcripts (all of the isolated RNA was reverse transcribed). TCRdb's copy holds only in-frame clones and misses some; the assay was immunoSEQ multiplex PCR. The sample lists under 350,000 clones, around 7.3% occurring once. The sequencing input was central memory CD4+ T cells from blood. These receptors all stem from a woman younger than 30 in good health.

This clone was seen more than once but under ten times. The V call is TRBV4-1, the J call TRBJ1-1; D is possibly TRBD1 (5 bases). V lost 1 base to trimming and J lost 5 bases, with 17 bases between them. Germline V gene lookup returns CDR1 MGHRA and CDR2 YSYEKL. This CDR3 has 16 amino acids. The CDR3 is CASSQGPGRGKTEAFF. CDR3 DNA: TGCGCCAGCAGCCAAGGACCAGGGAGAGGGAAAACTGAAGCTTTCTTT.

This clone was observed a few times. The chain has TRBV6-1 and TRBJ1-5; D remains ambiguous. CDR1 and CDR2 (germline): MNHNS, SASEGT. Trimming left V 5 bases short and J 8 bases short, with 13 bases between. The CDR3 is 13 amino acids. In nucleotides, the CDR3 is TGTGCCAGCAGTCCGTCTATTTCAAAGCCCCAGCATTTT. Translation: CASSPSISKPQHF.

This clone came up a few times. The V call is TRBV10-3, the J call TRBJ1-2; D unresolved. Germline V gene data show CDR1 as ENHRY and CDR2 as SYGVKD. This CDR3 contains 14 residues. V shed 2 bases and J shed 8 bases, with 15 bases lying between them. For the CDR3, the DNA is TGTGCCATCAGTGAGGACCCCGGACTGAAAGGCTACACCTTC. It encodes CAISEDPGLKGYTF.

The V and J genes are TRBV4-3 and TRBJ2-7; 7 nucleotides line up with TRBD2. Germline V lookup: CDR1 LGHNA, CDR2 YSLEER. This CDR3 region has 13 residues. With V trimmed by 6 bases and J by 3 bases, 5 bases remained unmatched. CDR3 amino acids: CASSLTGGYEQYV. The CDR3 nucleotides read TGCGCCAGCAGTCTGACGGGGGGCTACGAGCAGTACGTC.

This clone came up a few times. Written as DNA, the CDR3 is TGTGCCAGCAGTTTACTTATTAATTCACCCCTCCACTTT. Amino acid sequence: CASSLLINSPLHF. The chain combines TRBV28 with TRBJ1-6; D not certain. Trimming pared 2 bases from V and 6 bases from J, leaving 5 bases between. The CDR3 loop spans 13 amino acids. Per germline, CDR1 MDHEN and CDR2 SYDVKM.

In this sample, this clone turned up a few times. The rearrangement links TRBV5-4 to TRBJ2-7; D possibly corresponds to TRBD1 (6 bases). The V end lost 5 bases, the J end lost 3 bases, and 18 bases lay between the germline ends. CDR1 is SGHNT, CDR2 YYREEE, per germline (reference sequence). This CDR3 has 15 amino acids. The CDR3 sequence is CASSFTGTTLYEQYV. DNA of the CDR3: TGTGCCAGCAGTTTCACCGGGACAACACTCTACGAGCAGTACGTC.

This clone was seen a few times. This chain joins TRBV14 and TRBJ2-5, with 7 bases lining up with TRBD1. V was pared by 4 bases and J by 2 bases, with 4 bases of the junction left unmatched. The CDR3 runs 14 residues. The germline V gene has CDR1 SGHDN and CDR2 FVKESK. The CDR3 loop reads CASSRQGSQETQYF. CDR3 DNA sequence: TGTGCCAGCAGCCGACAGGGATCACAAGAGACCCAGTACTTC.

The chain is built from TRBV7-2 and TRBJ1-2, with D hard to call. From germline, CDR1 is SGHTA and CDR2 FQGNSA. Trimming left V 5 bases short and J 4 bases short, with 14 bases between. The CDR3 extends over 14 amino acids. The CDR3 nucleotides read TGTGCCAGCAGCCAAGAGGACGGAACCTATGGCTACACCTTC. It translates to CASSQEDGTYGYTF.